Following are 28 T cell receptor beta chains from one sample sequenced in a study of shared clonotypes between healthy human individuals. Generated by immunoSEQ multiplex PCR, the TCRdb table keeps only in-frame clones and is missing some. The table includes roughly 810,000 clones, roughly 96% detected once. CD45RO-negative cells were positively selected for CCR7, leaving out terminally differentiated effector memory CD45RA+ cells. The sequencing sample was made of naive CD8+ T cells sorted from blood. These receptors all stem from a young man in good health.

This rearrangement joins TRBV7-8 to TRBJ2-1, with a possible D match to TRBD1 (5 bases). Trimming took off 4 bases at V and 5 bases at J, with 18 bases between the two ends. This CDR3 is built from 16 residues. Germline V gene sequence: CDR1 SGHVS, CDR2 FQNEAQ. The CDR3 reads CASSSPDSVIDNEQFF. In DNA, the CDR3 is TGTGCCAGCAGCTCACCCGACAGCGTAATAGACAATGAGCAGTTCTTC.

The CDR3 DNA follows: TGTGCCAGCAGTTACAACATTAGGGTTCCTCAAGAGACCCAGTACTTC. It translates to CASSYNIRVPQETQYF. The V gene is TRBV6-5, the J gene TRBJ2-5; D remains ambiguous. From germline, CDR1 is MNHEY and CDR2 SVGAGI. CDR3 size: 16 residues. Trimming shortened V by 2 bases and J by 2 bases, and 15 bases separated the two germline ends.

The gene calls are TRBV29-1 and TRBJ2-1; D gene uncertain. CDR3 length: 12 amino acids. CDR1 SQVTM and CDR2 ANQGSEA come from the germline V gene. With 6 bases removed from V and 10 bases from J, the gap between germline ends came to 16 bases. The CDR3 reads CSVLWKVHEQFF. CDR3 in DNA: TGCAGCGTGCTCTGGAAGGTCCACGAGCAGTTCTTC.

This chain links TRBV6-5 with TRBJ2-7; 12 nucleotides align to TRBD2. V dropped 10 bases and J dropped 5; count of bases not matched to a gene: 6. Per germline, CDR1 MNHEY and CDR2 SVGAGI. The CDR3 has 13 residues. The CDR3 nucleotides are TGTGCCACTTCGACTAGCGGGAGTAACGAGCAGTACTTC. Translated, it gives CATSTSGSNEQYF.

The J gene is TRBJ2-1, the V gene TRBV5-5, with D unclear. CDR1 and CDR2 (germline): SGHKS, YYEKEE (reference sequence). Trimming left V 0 bases short and J 0 bases short, with 16 bases between. The CDR3 loop spans 18 amino acids. The CDR3 DNA is TGTGCCAGCAGCTTGGACGGGTGGCCACCCAGCTCCTACAATGAGCAGTTCTTC. As protein: CASSLDGWPPSSYNEQFF.

V is TRBV29-1 and J is TRBJ2-3; D not certain. Germline lookup yields CDR1 SQVTM and CDR2 ANQGSEA. Trimming removed 3 bases from V and 2 bases from J, with 15 bases in between. CDR3 size: 15 residues. CDR3 loop: CSVDNPNGYTDTQYF. Here the CDR3 DNA reads TGCAGCGTTGATAACCCGAACGGATACACAGATACGCAGTATTTT.

This clone has a handful of counts. This chain joins TRBV5-1 and TRBJ2-7; TRBD1 aligns across 8 bases. The CDR3 length is 16 residues. Germline V gene lookup returns CDR1 SGHRS and CDR2 YFSETQ. The V gene end was trimmed by 0 bases and the J gene end by 2 bases; junction bases not matched to a gene: 7. CDR3 region: CASSLGLGQATYEQYF. The DNA for the CDR3 is TGCGCCAGCAGCTTGGGACTGGGACAGGCTACCTACGAGCAGTACTTC.

This chain connects TRBV9 to TRBJ1-1; no definite D call. The CDR3 consists of 16 residues. Germline V CDR1 and CDR2: SGDLS, YYNGEE. V shed 0 bases and J shed 0 bases, with 12 bases lying between them. For the CDR3, the DNA is TGTGCCAGCAGCGTAGGTGGTACGGCTTTGAACACTGAAGCTTTCTTT. As protein: CASSVGGTALNTEAFF.

The chain is built from TRBV5-5 and TRBJ2-2; 7 nucleotides align to TRBD1. The CDR3 runs 15 residues. With 5 bases clipped from V and 2 bases from J, the junction kept 6 bases outside the gene matches. Per germline, CDR1 SGHKS and CDR2 YYEKEE (reference sequence). The CDR3 here is CASSYDRENTGELFF. The CDR3 region has the DNA TGTGCCAGCAGTTACGACAGGGAAAACACCGGGGAGCTGTTTTTT. Full variable domain (outside the CDR3, taken from reference TRBV5-5 and TRBJ2-2): DAGVTQSPTHLIKTRGQQVTLRCSPISGHKSVSWYQQVLGQGPQFIFQYYEKEERGRGNFPDRFSARQFPNYSSELNVNALLLGDSALYLCASSYDRENTGELFFGEGSRLTVL.

This rearrangement joins TRBV28 to TRBJ2-1; 14 positions match TRBD2. The CDR3 totals 14 residues. Germline-derived CDR1 and CDR2 are MDHEN and SYDVKM. V gave up 7 bases and J gave up 16 bases; unmatched junction bases: 12. The CDR3 nucleotides are TGTGCCAGCAATACCGGGACTAGCGGGAGTACGGTCTTCTTC. Translated, it gives CASNTGTSGSTVFF.

A remark on this clone: The sample holds other DNA sequences that translate to the same CDR3. V usage is TRBV18 and J usage is TRBJ2-2; no reliable D call. V lost 6 bases and J lost 6, with 2 bases in between. Per germline, CDR1 KGHSH and CDR2 LQKENI. The length of the CDR3 is 10 residues. Written as DNA, the CDR3 is TGTGCCAGCTCTGCCGGGGAGCTGTTTTTT. This codes for CASSAGELFF. The variable domain in full, completed from reference TRBV18 and TRBJ2-2, reads NAGVMQNPRHLVRRRGQEARLRCSPMKGHSHVYWYRQLPEEGLKFMVYLQKENIIDESGMPKERFSAEFPKEGPSILRIQQVVRGDSAAYFCASSAGELFFGEGSRLTVL.

The chain carries TRBV7-9 and TRBJ2-1; D perhaps matches TRBD1 (6 bases). The ends were cut back, 7 bases at V and 7 bases at J, with 14 bases in the middle. Per the germline V gene, CDR1 is SEHNR and CDR2 is FQNEAQ (reference sequence). There are 13 residues in the CDR3. CDR3 DNA: TGTGCCAGCATCGCCGGGACAACAAATGAGCAGTTCTTC. Amino acids: CASIAGTTNEQFF.

This clone has only one observation. This chain links TRBV7-6 with TRBJ2-2; tentative D call: TRBD2 (5 bases). The V gene's germline CDR1 is SGHVS and CDR2 FNYEAQ. V lost 8 bases, J lost 7 bases, and 14 bases lay in between. This CDR3 contains 13 residues. CDR3 sequence reads: CASRPTGGGELFF. CDR3 in DNA: TGTGCCAGCCGCCCGACTGGAGGCGGGGAGCTGTTTTTT.

This clone was recorded only once. V and J are TRBV29-1 and TRBJ2-7; the D gene is possibly TRBD1 (6 bases). The CDR3 spans 16 residues. CDR1 and CDR2 from the germline V gene are SQVTM and ANQGSEA. V dropped 4 bases and J dropped 1 base, with 20 bases sitting between them. In DNA, the CDR3 is TGCAGCGTTGTCGGCGCAGGGGAGTTGGGATCCTACGAGCAGTACTTC. Protein product: CSVVGAGELGSYEQYF.

V and J are TRBV7-9 and TRBJ2-7; D not certain. This CDR3 contains 14 residues. V was clipped by 0 bases and J by 7 bases, with 13 bases between them. The germline V gene has CDR1 SEHNR and CDR2 FQNEAQ (reference sequence). The CDR3 DNA reads as TGTGCCAGCAGCTTAGCGGCAGCCGCTAGTGAGCAGTACTTC. Translation gives CASSLAAAASEQYF.

Points on this clone: The sample contains more than one DNA sequence encoding this CDR3. The rearrangement joins TRBV27 to TRBJ2-7, with D tentatively TRBD2 (6 bases). The germline V gene has CDR1 MNHEY and CDR2 SMNVEV (reference sequence). The CDR3 runs 13 residues. The V and J ends lost 2 bases and 4 bases respectively, with 9 bases between them. CDR3 sequence (DNA): TGTGCCAGCAGTTTAGTTAGCGGTTACGAGCAGTACTTC. Its translation: CASSLVSGYEQYF.

The chain is built from TRBV27 and TRBJ2-5; a possible D gene is TRBD2 (6 bases). V lost 0 bases, J lost 1 base, and 12 bases lay in between. This CDR3 region has 16 residues. Germline V gene lookup returns CDR1 MNHEY and CDR2 SMNVEV (reference sequence). The chain's CDR3 is CASSLSLEGTQETQYF. CDR3 nucleotide sequence: TGTGCCAGCAGTTTATCGTTGGAGGGGACCCAAGAGACCCAGTACTTC.

The genes are TRBV7-8 and TRBJ2-2, with 10 bases lining up with TRBD2. Per germline, CDR1 SGHVS and CDR2 FQNEAQ. V was pared by 1 base and J by 5 bases, with 10 bases of the junction left unmatched. The CDR3 extends over 18 amino acids. The CDR3: CASSLVSAGGLETGELFF. CDR3 nucleotides: TGTGCCAGCAGCTTAGTCTCAGCGGGAGGGTTAGAAACCGGGGAGCTGTTTTTT. The full variable domain, with the rest looked up from reference TRBV7-8 and TRBJ2-2, is GAGVSQSPRYKVAKRGQDVALRCDPISGHVSLFWYQQALGQGPEFLTYFQNEAQLDKSGLPSDRFFAERPEGSVSTLKIQRTQQEDSAVYLCASSLVSAGGLETGELFFGEGSRLTVL.

The rearrangement links TRBV28 to TRBJ2-5, with 10 bases matching TRBD2. Germline CDR1 MDHEN, CDR2 SYDVKM. Unmatched junction bases numbered 5, after V lost 7 bases and J lost 3 bases. The CDR3 has 14 residues. This CDR3 reads CASTSLAGEETQYF. The CDR3 coding sequence is TGTGCCAGCACCTCGCTAGCGGGAGAAGAGACCCAGTACTTC.

The chain employs TRBV4-1 and TRBJ2-7; 8 bases map to TRBD2. CDR3 length: 16 residues. The germline V gene encodes CDR1 MGHRA and CDR2 YSYEKL. Trimming removed 4 bases from V and 2 bases from J; junction bases left unmatched: 10. CDR3 nucleotides: TGCGCCAGCAGCCCCACGGGGGGGGTATCGACCTACGAGCAGTACTTC. It codes for CASSPTGGVSTYEQYF.

The V gene is TRBV4-1, the J gene TRBJ1-1; perhaps TRBD1 as D (6 bases). The V end lost 0 bases, the J end lost 1 base, and 15 bases lay between the germline ends. The CDR3 runs 17 residues. CDR1 and CDR2 (germline): MGHRA, YSYEKL. CDR3 nucleotides: TGCGCCAGCAGCCAAGAAGGTATGGGGGCCCGGAACACTGAAGCTTTCTTT. It specifies CASSQEGMGARNTEAFF.

In its sample, this clone was seen once. The V and J genes are TRBV11-2 and TRBJ2-7; TRBD1 is a possible D gene (6 bases). V lost 5 bases to trimming and J lost 2 bases, with 13 bases between them. The CDR3 covers 14 residues. Germline V lookup: CDR1 SGHAT, CDR2 FQNNGV. The DNA for the CDR3 is TGTGCCAGCAGCACCGGCAGGGGAACCTACGAGCAGTACTTC. This translates into CASSTGRGTYEQYF.

The chain recombines TRBV2 with TRBJ1-5; 9 positions match TRBD1. The V segment lost 7 bases and the J segment 5 bases; nucleotides outside the gene matches: 9. The CDR3 loop spans 15 amino acids. The germline V gene encodes CDR1 SNHLY and CDR2 FYNNEI. CDR3 protein: CASTVARTGDQPQHF. As DNA, the CDR3 is TGTGCCAGCACGGTGGCTAGGACAGGGGATCAGCCCCAGCATTTT. The full variable domain, in which reference TRBV2 and TRBJ1-5 provide the parts outside the CDR3, is EPEVTQTPSHQVTQMGQEVILRCVPISNHLYFYWYRQILGQKVEFLVSFYNNEISEKSEIFDDQFSVERPDGSNFTLKIRSTKLEDSAMYFCASTVARTGDQPQHFGDGTRLSIL.

The CDR3 nucleotides are TGTGCCTGGACCGGGACTAGCGGAAACAATGAGCAGTTCTTC. It is translated as CAWTGTSGNNEQFF. This chain connects TRBV30 to TRBJ2-1; 11 bases agree with TRBD2. This CDR3 region has 14 residues. V was pared by 4 bases and J by 5 bases, with 4 bases of the junction left unmatched. Germline loops: CDR1 GTSNPN, CDR2 SVGIG (reference sequence).

The V and J genes are TRBV27 and TRBJ2-1; D tentatively reads TRBD1 or TRBD2 (6 bases each). There are 13 residues in the CDR3. The V gene lost 5 bases and the J gene lost 8 bases, with 13 bases spanning the gap. Germline values: CDR1 MNHEY, CDR2 SMNVEV (reference sequence). The DNA for the CDR3 is TGTGCCAGCAGTCAAACGAGGGGGGATGAGCAGTTCTTC. This gives the protein CASSQTRGDEQFF.

The chain links TRBV6-6 to TRBJ2-7; D uncertain. Per germline, CDR1 MNHNY and CDR2 SVGAGI (reference sequence). The V end was cut by 5 bases, the J end by 2 bases, with 7 bases between. The CDR3 runs to 12 residues. The DNA of the CDR3 is TGTGCCAGCAGTCCAGATCCCTACGAGCAGTACTTC. It is translated as CASSPDPYEQYF.

The J gene is TRBJ1-1, the V gene TRBV27; D is unresolved. The length of the CDR3 is 12 residues. Germline loops: CDR1 MNHEY, CDR2 SMNVEV (reference sequence). V was trimmed by 6 bases and J by 6 bases, leaving 11 bases between them. CDR3 in amino acids: CASSRPFAEAFF. DNA for the CDR3: TGTGCCAGCAGCCGCCCTTTCGCTGAAGCTTTCTTT.

V is TRBV7-9 and J is TRBJ1-3; D perhaps matches TRBD1 (6 bases). Germline CDR1 reads SEHNR; CDR2 reads FQNEAQ (reference sequence). V lost 0 bases, J lost 2 bases, and 14 bases lay in between. The CDR3 contains 17 residues. The CDR3 sequence: CASSLALGGMAGNTIYF. The CDR3 DNA reads TGTGCCAGCAGCTTAGCCCTAGGGGGAATGGCTGGAAACACCATATATTTT.